Listed below are T cell receptor beta chains from one sample, sequenced in a study of cytomegalovirus exposure and HLA in healthy donors. The method was immunoSEQ multiplex PCR; TCRdb's version includes in-frame clones alone and lacks a portion of them. This sample yields some 120,000 clones, of which 77% are seen a single time; approximately 6.3% belongs to the top ten. Sequenced material: PBMCs. These receptors came from a man between 18 and 35 years old in good health and CMV-seropositive. Each CDR3 is given with its conserved first and last residue. A D gene is named only where the DNA matches it firmly. Size is stated for part of the rows, as once, few or many counts, or as a class when the clone is expanded.

TRBD2,TRBJ2-1,NA,TRBV19,CASSTRAGGAYNEQFF,TGTGCCAGTAGTACCCGAGCGGGAGGTGCTTACAATGAGCAGTTCTTC
NA,TRBJ2-5,NA,TRBV11-2,CASRPSQYQETQYF,TGTGCCAGCAGGCCTAGCCAGTACCAAGAGACCCAGTACTTC
TRBD2,TRBJ2-1,NA,TRBV4-1,CASRGSGSFVNEQFF,TGCGCCAGCAGGGGTAGCGGGAGTTTTGTCAATGAGCAGTTCTTC
TRBD2,TRBJ2-7,NA,TRBV11-2,CASSLGAGTNSLEQYF,TGTGCCAGCAGCTTAGGGGCCGGGACTAACTCTTTGGAGCAGTACTTC
NA,TRBJ1-1,NA,TRBV6-1,CASSGSTLANTEAFF,TGTGCCAGCAGTGGGAGTACCCTGGCCAACACTGAAGCTTTCTTT
NA,TRBJ2-1,NA,TRBV27,CASSPGQKYNEQFF,TGTGCCAGCAGTCCGGGACAAAAATACAATGAGCAGTTCTTC
TRBD1,TRBJ2-2,NA,TRBV15,CATSRGQGVETGELFF,TGTGCCACCAGCAGAGGTCAGGGGGTAGAAACCGGGGAGCTGTTTTTT
NA,TRBJ1-6,NA,TRBV7-3,CASSFGGYNSPLHF,TGTGCCAGCAGCTTCGGGGGCTATAATTCACCCCTCCACTTT
NA,TRBJ2-7,once,TRBV10-2,CASKATGPLEEQYF,TGCGCCAGCAAGGCAACAGGGCCTCTTGAGGAGCAGTACTTC
TRBD2,TRBJ2-2,NA,TRBV10-3,CAIRGTSGGNAGELFF,TGTGCCATCAGGGGGACTAGCGGGGGTAACGCCGGGGAGCTGTTTTTT
TRBD1,TRBJ1-1,once,TRBV10-2,CASRQQGVGRNTEAFF,TGCGCCAGCAGGCAACAGGGGGTTGGCCGGAACACTGAAGCTTTCTTT
NA,TRBJ2-5,NA,TRBV18,CASSITVQGETQYF,TGTGCCAGCTCGATCACTGTGCAGGGAGAGACCCAGTACTTC
TRBD1,TRBJ1-2,NA,TRBV9,CASSVGQGVRDGYTF,TGTGCCAGCAGCGTGGGACAGGGAGTTAGGGATGGCTACACCTTC
TRBD1,TRBJ1-2,NA,TRBV6-5,CASGYHPDRDYGYTF,TGTGCCAGCGGGTACCATCCTGACAGGGACTATGGCTACACCTTC
TRBD2,TRBJ2-3,few,TRBV4-1,CASSQASGRRREGSDTQYF,TGCGCCAGCAGCCAAGCTAGCGGAAGGAGGCGAGAGGGTTCAGATACGCAGTATTTT
TRBD2,TRBJ2-1,NA,TRBV7-2,CASSSLAGGYNEQFF,TGTGCCAGCAGCTCCCTAGCGGGGGGCTACAATGAGCAGTTCTTC
TRBD2,TRBJ2-2,NA,TRBV5-4,CASSWAGETGELFF,TGTGCCAGCAGTTGGGCGGGGGAAACCGGGGAGCTGTTTTTT